This T cell receptor (beta chain) was identified during a study of shared clonotypes between healthy human individuals. Study details: Ranging from 18 to 49 in age, donors were two women and three men. The study, taken as a whole, reports: Non-shared clonotypes were found to have lower generation probabilities than the clonotypes that were shared by all four of the sorted-subset donors.

Original processing notes: ImmunoSEQ only sent back junction sequences with no quality scores, so filtering was done differently. Produced via immunoSEQ multiplex PCR; TCRdb's table is partial and in-frame only. That table is the source of V, J and clone size, and D and trimming were worked out from the DNA. The table has roughly 2.1 million clones, about 92% seen once. Trimming at V came to 5 bases and at J to 2 bases, leaving 6 bases not matched to a gene. In germline, CDR1 is MNHNS, CDR2 SASEGT. CDR3 length equals 14 residues. Remarks on this clone: Its antigen is unidentified.

Terminally differentiated effector memory CD45RA+ cells were excluded by CCR7 positive selection of CD45RO-negative cells. The chain has TRBV6-1 and TRBJ2-7; 7 bases map to TRBD1. The source material was naive CD8+ T cells from PBMCs. The TCR sequence derives from a man in his late teens or twenties in good health. Some clones in this sample may be carry-over from other donors' samples. CDR3 DNA: TGTGCCAGCAGTTCCCGGGACAGCCCCTACGAGCAGTACTTC. Its protein is CASSSRDSPYEQYF.